This is a list of T cell receptor beta chains from one sample in a study of cytomegalovirus exposure and HLA in healthy donors. Only in-frame clones appear in the TCRdb table, and some are missing; sequencing was by immunoSEQ multiplex PCR. The data show about 82,000 clones, with roughly 72% seen just once and more than 5.5% held by the top ten. The sample comprised PBMCs. These receptors originate from a woman aged 45 to 65 in good health and CMV-seropositive. CDR3s include the opening cysteine and the closing phenylalanine or tryptophan. A D gene is named only where the DNA matches it firmly. Clone sizes are given selectively: once, few, many, or a class where the clone is expanded.

abundance	v_gene	j_gene	d_gene	CDR3nt	CDR3aa
.	TRBV25-1	TRBJ1-6	TRBD1	TGTGCCAGCAGTAGGACAGGTGATTCACCCCTCCACTTT	CASSRTGDSPLHF
.	TRBV6-1	TRBJ1-3	TRBD1	TGTGCCAGCAGTGATAAAAACCGGGACAGGGGAAACACCATATATTTT	CASSDKNRDRGNTIYF
few	TRBV6-5	TRBJ2-7	.	TGTGCCAGCACCGATCCCAGGGATTACGAGCAGTACTTC	CASTDPRDYEQYF
.	TRBV29-1	TRBJ2-4	.	TGCAGCGTTGCCCAGGGATTAGCCAAAAACATTCAGTACTTC	CSVAQGLAKNIQYF
.	TRBV29-1	TRBJ2-1	.	TGCAGCGTTGAGGGTAGGGGCGATGAGCAGTTCTTC	CSVEGRGDEQFF
few	TRBV28	TRBJ2-3	TRBD1	TGTGCCAGCAGTCCTCGGACAGGGGACCTCATGGATACGCAGTATTTT	CASSPRTGDLMDTQYF
.	TRBV30	TRBJ2-7	TRBD1	TGTGCCTGGAGTATTGACAGGGGAGCCCTCGAGCAGTACTTC	CAWSIDRGALEQYF
.	TRBV19	TRBJ2-7	.	TGTGCCAGTAGTAGATCGGAGGGTGCCGAGCAGTACTTC	CASSRSEGAEQYF
few	TRBV29-1	TRBJ2-5	TRBD2	TGCAGCGTTGTTGGGACTAGCGGGAGAAATCCCAAACAAGAGACCCAGTACTTC	CSVVGTSGRNPKQETQYF
few	TRBV7-9	TRBJ1-1	.	TGTGCCAGCAGCTTAGGAGCAGCAGGGGTTGCTGAAGCTTTCTTT	CASSLGAAGVAEAFF
.	TRBV18	TRBJ2-7	.	TGTGCCAGCTCACTCACCTTGGGACTCGCCTACGAGCAGTACTTC	CASSLTLGLAYEQYF
.	TRBV7-9	TRBJ2-3	TRBD1	TGTGCCAGCAGCTCCGGGACAGGGGCTGATACGCAGTATTTT	CASSSGTGADTQYF
few	TRBV7-9	TRBJ2-1	TRBD2	TGTGCCAGCAGCTTCCCCGGGACTAGAAGTGAGCAGTTCTTC	CASSFPGTRSEQFF
.	TRBV4-2	TRBJ2-3	TRBD2	TGTGCCAGCAGCCCCGGGGCGCGTCTAGCGGGAGTAGATACGCAGTATTTT	CASSPGARLAGVDTQYF
once	TRBV7-8	TRBJ2-1	.	TGTGCCAGCAGGACGGACTCCCACTCCTACAATGAGCAGTTCTTC	CASRTDSHSYNEQFF
.	TRBV20-1	TRBJ2-5	.	TGCAGTGCAGAGCGGGAAGAGACCCAGTACTTC	CSAEREETQYF
.	TRBV7-8	TRBJ2-1	TRBD2	TGTGCCAGCAGCGTCGCCTCTAGCGGGGGGTACAATGAGCAGTTCTTC	CASSVASSGGYNEQFF
.	TRBV11-2	TRBJ2-5	TRBD1	TGTGCCAGCAGCTTAGTTGGGGGGACAGGGCTAGAGACCCAGTACTTC	CASSLVGGTGLETQYF
.	TRBV2	TRBJ2-5	.	TGTGCCAGCAGTAGGGGGAGAGAGACCCAGTACTTC	CASSRGRETQYF
.	TRBV6-1	TRBJ1-1	TRBD1	TGTGCCAGCAGTTCCGACAGGGGGAACACTGAAGCTTTCTTT	CASSSDRGNTEAFF
.	TRBV11-2	TRBJ1-1	TRBD1	TGTGCCAGCAGCTTTGTTGGGACAGGGGCTTTTGAAGCTTTCTTT	CASSFVGTGAFEAFF
.	TRBV28	TRBJ1-2	TRBD1	TGTGCCACCCGGGACAGGGGGGTTATTGATGGCTACACCTTC	CATRDRGVIDGYTF
.	TRBV7-9	TRBJ2-6	TRBD1	TGTGCCAGCAGCGCTTATCAGGGGGCGAGCCGTGGGGCCAACGTCCTGACTTTC	CASSAYQGASRGANVLTF
once	TRBV5-8	TRBJ1-2	.	TGTGCCAGCAGCTTGCTGGGGGCAAGCTACACCTTC	CASSLLGASYTF
.	TRBV5-6	TRBJ2-7	TRBD2	TGTGCCAGCAGCCCAAGAGCGGGAGGGTCCGACGAGCAGTACTTC	CASSPRAGGSDEQYF
.	TRBV2	TRBJ2-5	.	TGTGCCAGCACCCAAAGGGGGGGAGAGACCCAGTACTTC	CASTQRGGETQYF
.	TRBV11-3	TRBJ2-1	.	TGTGCCAGCAGCTTGACGGGGAACGTCTACAATGAGCAGTTCTTC	CASSLTGNVYNEQFF
.	TRBV6-1	TRBJ1-5	.	TGTGCCAGCAGTGCCGGGACAAGATATAGCAATCAGCCCCAGCATTTT	CASSAGTRYSNQPQHF
.	TRBV29-1	TRBJ2-7	.	TGCAGCGGGGCCCACGACACCATAGGCGAGCAGTACTTC	CSGAHDTIGEQYF
.	TRBV29-1	TRBJ2-1	TRBD1	TGCAGCGTTGATTTTGCCGGGACAGGGGCCTCGTGGAATGAGCAGTTCTTC	CSVDFAGTGASWNEQFF
.	TRBV6-1	TRBJ2-5	.	TGTGCCAGCAGTGAAGTACGGGAGACCCAGTACTTC	CASSEVRETQYF
.	TRBV25-1	TRBJ1-2	.	TGTGCCAGCAGTGAAGGGGGGGTCGGTGGCTACACCTTC	CASSEGGVGGYTF
.	TRBV18	TRBJ1-2	.	TGTGCCAGCTCACGAACACCAGAGGGAACTAACTATGGCTACACCTTC	CASSRTPEGTNYGYTF
.	TRBV19	TRBJ2-1	.	TGTGCCAGTAAGGTCAGGGATGAGCAGTTCTTC	CASKVRDEQFF
.	TRBV6-1	TRBJ2-3	TRBD2	TGTGCCAGTCAGCTCGGGAGGGGGTCAGATACGCAGTATTTT	CASQLGRGSDTQYF
.	TRBV10-3	TRBJ1-3	TRBD1	TGTGCCATCAGTGAACCAGGGGGCGCGTCTGGAAACACCATATATTTT	CAISEPGGASGNTIYF
.	TRBV19	TRBJ1-2	TRBD1	TGTGCCAGTAGTTCGGACAGGGGGGAAAATGGCTACACCTTC	CASSSDRGENGYTF
once	TRBV25-1	TRBJ1-2	.	TGTGCCAGCAGTGAATGGGGGGACGACTACTATGGCTACACCTTC	CASSEWGDDYYGYTF
.	TRBV14	TRBJ2-4	TRBD2	TGTGCCAGCAGCAGGACGACCGGGAGGGACAAAAACATTCAGTACTTC	CASSRTTGRDKNIQYF
.	TRBV28	TRBJ1-5	.	TGTGCCAGCAATCCGACAGCGGGAGGTTATCAGCCCCAGCATTTT	CASNPTAGGYQPQHF
few	TRBV7-8	TRBJ1-4	.	TGTGCCAGCAGCCTGAGAGGCCCAACTAATGAAAAACTGTTTTTT	CASSLRGPTNEKLFF
.	TRBV18	TRBJ2-7	TRBD2	TGTGCCAGCTCACCACGGTCTAGCGGGAGCTCCTACGAGCAGTACTTC	CASSPRSSGSSYEQYF
.	TRBV29-1	TRBJ2-4	.	TGCAGCGTGACTAGGGGAGGTAGCAACATTCAGTACTTC	CSVTRGGSNIQYF
.	TRBV5-1	TRBJ2-2	.	TGCGCCAGCAGCTTGGAGACTAGGGACACCGGGGAGCTGTTTTTT	CASSLETRDTGELFF
.	TRBV2	TRBJ2-1	TRBD2	TGTGCCAGCTCCCCGGGGGGGAGGGCCTCCAATGAGCAGTTCTTC	CASSPGGRASNEQFF
.	TRBV6-5	TRBJ2-7	TRBD1	TGTGCCAGCAGTTACACACAGGGGGCGTACGAGCAGTACTTC	CASSYTQGAYEQYF
.	TRBV30	TRBJ2-4	.	TGTGCCTGGAGTTCAGGACGGGATCAAAACATTCAGTACTTC	CAWSSGRDQNIQYF
.	TRBV6-5	TRBJ2-3	TRBD2	TGTGCCAGCAGGGGGACTATTACGCAGTATTTT	CASRGTITQYF
.	TRBV28	TRBJ2-7	.	TGTGCCAGCAGTTTAGGGCTAGCGCCTATCGAGCAGTACTTC	CASSLGLAPIEQYF
.	TRBV27	TRBJ2-7	TRBD1	TGTGCCAGCAGTTTGGGACAGGGTTTGTATGTCTACGAGCAGTACTTC	CASSLGQGLYVYEQYF
.	TRBV6-5	TRBJ2-5	TRBD2	TGTGCCAGCAGTCAGGGACTAGGGGGAGGAGAGACCCAGTACTTC	CASSQGLGGGETQYF
.	TRBV5-1	TRBJ1-4	.	TGCGCCAGCAGCTTGGTTTCCGGGGAAAGTAAACTGTTTTTT	CASSLVSGESKLFF
.	TRBV5-1	TRBJ2-7	TRBD1	TGCGCCAGCAGCCGACAGGGGTACGAGCAGTACTTC	CASSRQGYEQYF